The T cell receptor (beta chain) described here comes from a study of blood T cell repertoires in COVID-19. For the study at large: COVID-19 samples from acute and convalescent phases originated in the United States, Italy and Spain.

Original processing methods: Researchers report that nucleated cell counts were estimated from reference gene primer amplification. Assay used: immunoSEQ multiplex PCR; TCRdb lists only in-frame clones, some missing. Clone size and the V and J calls come from that table; the DNA yielded D and trimming. This table holds roughly 300,000 clones, about 86% found once. V gave up 0 bases and J gave up 3 bases; unmatched junction bases: 7. CDR1 SQVTM and CDR2 ANQGSEA come from the germline V gene. The CDR3 totals 15 residues. Individuals aged about 18 to 89 years were recruited from approximately 22 US areas. Participants reported their clinical history, and cohort assignment relied on those reports.

This sequence joins TRBV29-1 and TRBJ2-7; 8 nucleotides match TRBD1. The receptor was isolated from a woman between 40 and 55 years old with acute COVID-19. The sample consisted of PBMCs or T cells enriched from blood (not recorded which). CDR3 coding DNA: TGCAGCGTTGAAGAAGTGGCAGGGGGCGACTACGAGCAGTACTTC. Translation gives CSVEEVAGGDYEQYF.